The next 30 T cell receptor beta chains were all read from a single sample in a study of blood T cell repertoires in COVID-19. Method: immunoSEQ multiplex PCR; TCRdb's copy keeps in-frame clones and lacks some. The sample has about 72,000 clones; around 93% are singletons. The sequenced sample consisted of peripheral blood. All receptors derive from a woman aged 55-75 years with active COVID-19.

The chain carries TRBV5-1 and TRBJ2-2, with 9 bases fitting TRBD1. Trimming cost V 7 bases and J 0 bases; bases outside gene matches: 4. Per germline, CDR1 SGHRS and CDR2 YFSETQ. This CDR3 has 15 residues. CDR3 coding DNA: TGCGCCAGCGCCACAGGGGGCACGAACACCGGGGAGCTGTTTTTT. The encoded protein is CASATGGTNTGELFF. Combining the CDR3 with reference TRBV5-1 and TRBJ2-2 gives the whole variable domain KAGVTQTPRYLIKTRGQQVTLSCSPISGHRSVSWYQQTPGQGLQFLFEYFSETQRNKGNFPGRFSGRQFSNSRSEMNVSTLELGDSALYLCASATGGTNTGELFFGEGSRLTVL.

V usage is TRBV6-5 and J usage is TRBJ2-3; 11 bases are shared with TRBD1. There are 16 residues in the CDR3. The germline gives CDR1 MNHEY, CDR2 SVGAGI. After removal of 0 bases from V and 5 bases from J, the junction contained 4 bases not matched to a gene. CDR3 sequence (DNA): TGTGCCAGCAGTTACTCGGGGACAGGGGGGAAAGATACGCAGTATTTT. It encodes CASSYSGTGGKDTQYF.

The chain uses TRBV30 and TRBJ2-7; D may be TRBD2 (5 bases). V shed 0 bases and J shed 8 bases, with 20 bases lying between them. Germline V gene lookup returns CDR1 GTSNPN and CDR2 SVGIG (reference sequence). The CDR3 extends over 15 amino acids. The CDR3 loop reads CAWSVQLGEVTKQYF. The CDR3 DNA sequence: TGTGCCTGGAGTGTACAGCTCGGGGAAGTTACGAAGCAGTACTTC.

This chain connects TRBV4-1 to TRBJ1-1; 7 nucleotides match TRBD1. Germline V gene data show CDR1 as MGHRA and CDR2 as YSYEKL. CDR3 length: 15 amino acids. Trimming took 2 bases from V and 5 from J; bases not matched to a gene: 8. In nucleotides, the CDR3 is TGCGCCAGCAGCCAAACGGACAGGCGAGGGACTGAAGCTTTCTTT. It yields the protein CASSQTDRRGTEAFF.

V is TRBV4-2 and J is TRBJ2-7; 9 nucleotides align to TRBD1. This CDR3 comprises 15 residues. Germline V gene data show CDR1 as LGHNA and CDR2 as YNFKEQ. V shed 3 bases and J 3 bases; nucleotides not matched to a gene: 6. CDR3 in amino acids: CASSQAGQGDYEQYF. CDR3 DNA: TGTGCCAGCAGCCAGGCGGGACAGGGCGACTACGAGCAGTACTTC.

The chain joins TRBV28 to TRBJ2-7; TRBD1 matches at 8 bases. Germline loops: CDR1 MDHEN, CDR2 SYDVKM. The ends lost 8 bases at V and 6 bases at J; junction bases unmatched: 9. The CDR3 has 13 residues. The CDR3 loop is CASREGQALEQYF. The CDR3 nucleotides are TGTGCCAGCCGAGAGGGACAGGCCCTCGAGCAGTACTTC.

The J gene is TRBJ2-1, the V gene TRBV6-4; 7 nucleotides line up with TRBD2. With V trimmed by 0 bases and J by 0 bases, 2 bases remained unmatched. Germline V lookup: CDR1 MRHNA, CDR2 SNTAGT. The length of the CDR3 is 16 residues. CDR3 bases: TGTGCCAGCAGTGACTCTGGCGGGGGCTCCTACAATGAGCAGTTCTTC. Translating gives CASSDSGGGSYNEQFF.

This chain uses TRBV9 with TRBJ2-1; 8 bases align to TRBD2. This CDR3 is 16 amino acids long. V dropped 4 bases and J dropped 4; count of bases not matched to a gene: 10. Germline V gene lookup returns CDR1 SGDLS and CDR2 YYNGEE. CDR3: CASSPWTSLTYNEQFF. In DNA, the CDR3 is TGTGCCAGCAGCCCCTGGACTAGCCTCACATACAATGAGCAGTTCTTC. The variable domain in full, with the rest retrieved from reference TRBV9 and TRBJ2-1, is DSGVTQTPKHLITATGQRVTLRCSPRSGDLSVYWYQQSLDQGLQFLIQYYNGEERAKGNILERFSAQQFPDLHSELNLSSLELGDSALYFCASSPWTSLTYNEQFFGPGTRLTVL.

The rearrangement joins TRBV4-1 to TRBJ1-6; no clear D. CDR1 is MGHRA and CDR2 is YSYEKL in the germline V gene. The CDR3 is made up of 15 amino acids. Trimming shortened V by 4 bases and J by 7 bases, and 14 bases separated the two germline ends. The CDR3 sequence is CASSPWEDGNSPLHF. In nucleotides, the CDR3 is TGCGCCAGCAGCCCCTGGGAGGACGGGAATTCACCCCTCCACTTT.

The chain recombines TRBV5-6 with TRBJ1-1; 7 bases align to TRBD1. After removal of 3 bases from V and 1 base from J, the junction contained 3 bases not matched to a gene. Germline CDR1 SGHDT, CDR2 YYEEEE. This CDR3 has 14 amino acids. The CDR3 nucleotides are TGTGCCAGCAGCTGGGACAGACCGAACACTGAAGCTTTCTTT. Its translation: CASSWDRPNTEAFF.

The chain is built from TRBV14 and TRBJ2-7; 8 nucleotides align to TRBD2. Germline V lookup: CDR1 SGHDN, CDR2 FVKESK. Unmatched junction bases numbered 8, after V lost 4 bases and J lost 6 bases. The CDR3 extends over 14 amino acids. The CDR3: CASSPFSGTIEQYF. Written as DNA, the CDR3 is TGTGCCAGCAGCCCCTTTAGCGGGACTATCGAGCAGTACTTC.

This clone was seen a single time. J is TRBJ2-7 and V is TRBV6-5; 8 bases line up with TRBD1. CDR1 and CDR2 from the germline V gene are MNHEY and SVGAGI. Trimming took 0 bases from V and 2 from J; bases not matched to a gene: 6. This CDR3 comprises 16 residues. CDR3 DNA: TGTGCCAGCAGTTACTCGGGACAGGTAACGACCTACGAGCAGTACTTC. Amino acids: CASSYSGQVTTYEQYF.

The rearrangement joins TRBV7-2 to TRBJ1-6; 10 positions match TRBD1. The CDR3 covers 16 residues. The germline CDR1 and CDR2 sequences are SGHTA and FQGNSA. Trimming took 5 bases from V and 6 from J; bases not matched to a gene: 7. CDR3 sequence reads: CASSTGQGHPNSPLHF. The CDR3 bases are TGTGCCAGCAGCACGGGACAGGGGCACCCTAATTCACCCCTCCACTTT.

The chain employs TRBV11-3 and TRBJ2-3; D remains unclear. V lost 0 bases to trimming and J lost 6 bases, with 4 bases between them. This CDR3 comprises 12 residues. CDR1 SGHNT and CDR2 YENEEA come from the germline V gene. The CDR3 DNA reads TGTGCCAGCAGCTTAGACCGGGATACGCAGTATTTT. Translating gives CASSLDRDTQYF. The variable domain in full, completed from reference TRBV11-3 and TRBJ2-3, reads EAGVVQSPRYKIIEKKQPVAFWCNPISGHNTLYWYLQNLGQGPELLIRYENEEAVDDSQLPKDRFSAERLKGVDSTLKIQPAELGDSAVYLCASSLDRDTQYFGPGTRLTVL.

The sample holds one count of this clone. The rearrangement joins TRBV7-8 to TRBJ2-7; 10 bases fit TRBD1. Germline loops: CDR1 SGHVS, CDR2 FQNEAQ. The CDR3 contains 14 residues. The V segment lost 4 bases and the J segment 7 bases; nucleotides outside the gene matches: 7. The CDR3 coding sequence is TGTGCCAGCAGCTCAGACAGGGGGCTGGTTGAGCAGTACTTC. It translates to CASSSDRGLVEQYF.

The V and J genes are TRBV29-1 and TRBJ1-1; D may be TRBD1 (5 bases). V lost 4 bases and J lost 5, with 17 bases in between. The CDR3 runs to 14 residues. Germline CDR1 reads SQVTM; CDR2 reads ANQGSEA. The CDR3 region is CSVGLKPGRTEAFF. The CDR3, as DNA: TGCAGCGTTGGATTGAAGCCAGGGAGGACTGAAGCTTTCTTT.

This clone occurred a few times. This rearrangement joins TRBV5-6 to TRBJ2-5; 7 nucleotides align to TRBD1. This CDR3 region has 13 residues. V dropped 7 bases and J dropped 5; count of bases not matched to a gene: 8. Germline values: CDR1 SGHDT, CDR2 YYEEEE. CDR3 sequence: CASRMGRGETQYF. The CDR3 DNA sequence: TGTGCCAGCCGCATGGGCAGGGGGGAGACCCAGTACTTC.

The chain couples TRBV30 to TRBJ2-7; TRBD1 matches 10 bases. Germline CDR1 and CDR2: GTSNPN and SVGIG (reference sequence). The CDR3 totals 12 residues. The CDR3 loop reads CATGQGAYEQYF. In nucleotides, the CDR3 is TGTGCGACAGGACAGGGGGCCTACGAGCAGTACTTC.

The V gene is TRBV28, the J gene TRBJ2-7; 8 bases line up with TRBD1. The V segment lost 8 bases and the J segment 3 bases; nucleotides outside the gene matches: 12. Germline loops: CDR1 MDHEN, CDR2 SYDVKM. The CDR3 length is 15 residues. CDR3 loop: CASVTGGRHVYEQYF. Here the CDR3 DNA reads TGTGCCAGCGTAACAGGGGGGCGTCACGTCTACGAGCAGTACTTC. Complete variable domain (other parts from reference TRBV28 and TRBJ2-7): DVKVTQSSRYLVKRTGEKVFLECVQDMDHENMFWYRQDPGLGLRLIYFSYDVKMKEKGDIPEGYSVSREKKERFSLILESASTNQTSMYLCASVTGGRHVYEQYFGPGTRLTVT.

V and J are TRBV7-2 and TRBJ1-5; tentatively, D is TRBD1 (5 bases). Trimming shortened V by 2 bases and J by 1 base, and 15 bases separated the two germline ends. CDR1 SGHTA and CDR2 FQGNSA come from the germline V gene. There are 17 residues in the CDR3. CDR3 protein: CASSLIVGGTSNQPQHF. The CDR3 nucleotides are TGTGCCAGCAGCTTAATCGTGGGGGGAACGAGCAATCAGCCCCAGCATTTT.

This chain joins TRBV11-2 and TRBJ1-3, with 8 bases identical to TRBD1. The CDR3 covers 14 residues. The germline V gene has CDR1 SGHAT and CDR2 FQNNGV. Unmatched junction bases numbered 7, after V lost 4 bases and J lost 8 bases. CDR3 in DNA: TGTGCCAGCAGCTCGTTCAGGGGGCTGGACACCATATATTTT. It specifies CASSSFRGLDTIYF.

This clone was seen only a few times. The rearrangement uses TRBV6-1 and TRBJ2-5; TRBD2 aligns across 8 bases. CDR1 and CDR2 (germline): MNHNS, SASEGT. This CDR3 has 16 residues. After removal of 0 bases from V and 4 bases from J, the junction contained 7 bases not matched to a gene. In DNA, the CDR3 is TGTGCCAGCAGTGAAGCGGCCGCGGGAGGAGGAGAGACCCAGTACTTC. Translated: CASSEAAAGGGETQYF.

V usage is TRBV29-1 and J usage is TRBJ2-7; TRBD2 might be the D (6 bases). CDR1 is SQVTM, CDR2 ANQGSEA, per germline. Between the trimmed V and J ends, which lost 4 bases and 4 bases, there was a span of 17 bases. The CDR3 runs 14 residues. The CDR3 DNA is TGCAGCGTTGTACCGGGGACTGGCGGGTACGAGCAGTACTTC. Encoded protein: CSVVPGTGGYEQYF.

This clone has a handful of counts. The chain couples TRBV6-5 to TRBJ1-4; weak D call: TRBD1 (6 bases). V was trimmed by 2 bases and J by 10 bases, leaving 14 bases between them. Germline values: CDR1 MNHEY, CDR2 SVGAGI. The CDR3 length is 14 residues. The CDR3 DNA follows: TGTGCCAGCAGTTACGACAGGCCGAGGGGAAAACTGTTTTTT. Translation: CASSYDRPRGKLFF.

This clone is a singleton in its sample. V and J are TRBV13 and TRBJ2-7, with D possibly matching TRBD1 (5 bases). CDR1 is PRHDT, CDR2 FYEKMQ, per germline (reference sequence). Trimming pared 4 bases from V and 0 bases from J, leaving 13 bases between. The CDR3 has 15 residues. CDR3 loop: CASSSLVRGSYEQYF. The CDR3 nucleotides are TGTGCCAGCAGCTCCTTGGTAAGGGGCTCCTACGAGCAGTACTTC.

The J gene is TRBJ2-5, the V gene TRBV11-2, with TRBD2 matching 12 bases. The CDR3 loop spans 15 amino acids. CDR1 is SGHAT and CDR2 is FQNNGV in the germline V gene. J was trimmed by 2 bases and V by 8 bases; bases with no gene match: 6. Written as DNA, the CDR3 is TGTGCCAGCTCACTAGCGGGAGGAGGGCAAGAGACCCAGTACTTC. As protein: CASSLAGGGQETQYF.

This clone was seen a single time. The chain joins TRBV7-9 to TRBJ1-4; 8 bases line up with TRBD1. This CDR3 is built from 15 residues. Germline-derived CDR1 and CDR2 are SEHNR and FQNEAQ (reference sequence). The junction had 10 bases not matched to a gene; V was cut back by 5 bases and J by 8 bases. CDR3 coding DNA: TGTGCCAGCAGCGACGGACAGGGTCCTCCCGAAAAACTGTTTTTT. It encodes CASSDGQGPPEKLFF.

This rearrangement joins TRBV3-1 (or the pseudogene TRBV3-2) to TRBJ2-1, with D perhaps TRBD2 (6 bases). In germline, CDR1 is LGHDT, CDR2 YNNKEL (reference sequence). Trimming removed 1 base at V and 0 bases at J, with 10 bases between. The CDR3 is 16 residues long. The CDR3 protein is CASSQGRGVSYNEQFF. The CDR3, as DNA: TGTGCCAGCAGCCAAGGCCGCGGGGTCTCCTACAATGAGCAGTTCTTC.

In DNA, the CDR3 is TGTGCCTGGAGTGTCTCTTTAACAGGCGAGCAGTACTTC. Its protein is CAWSVSLTGEQYF. The chain uses TRBV30 and TRBJ2-7; the D gene is possibly TRBD1 (5 bases). Germline V gene sequence: CDR1 GTSNPN, CDR2 SVGIG (reference sequence). The CDR3 runs to 13 residues. V dropped 0 bases and J dropped 6 bases, with 12 bases sitting between them.

The chain has TRBV30 and TRBJ2-1, with 7 bases that match TRBD1. CDR3 length: 17 residues. V was clipped by 2 bases and J by 1 base; unmatched bases: 11. CDR1 and CDR2 from the germline V gene are GTSNPN and SVGIG (reference sequence). The DNA for the CDR3 is TGTGCCTGGAGTAAAAAGACAGGGTTTGCGTCCTACAATGAGCAGTTCTTC. Encoded protein: CAWSKKTGFASYNEQFF.